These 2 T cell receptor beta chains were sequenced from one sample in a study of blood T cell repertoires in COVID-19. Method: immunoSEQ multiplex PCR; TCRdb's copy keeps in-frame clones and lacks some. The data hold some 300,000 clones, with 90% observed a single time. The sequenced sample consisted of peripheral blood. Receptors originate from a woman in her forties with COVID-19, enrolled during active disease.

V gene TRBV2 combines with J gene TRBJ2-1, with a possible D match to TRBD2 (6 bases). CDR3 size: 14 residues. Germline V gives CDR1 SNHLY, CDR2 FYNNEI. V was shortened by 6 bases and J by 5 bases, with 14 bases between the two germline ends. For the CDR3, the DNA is TGTGCCAGCAGCGCGGGACGGATTAACAATGAGCAGTTCTTC. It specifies CASSAGRINNEQFF.

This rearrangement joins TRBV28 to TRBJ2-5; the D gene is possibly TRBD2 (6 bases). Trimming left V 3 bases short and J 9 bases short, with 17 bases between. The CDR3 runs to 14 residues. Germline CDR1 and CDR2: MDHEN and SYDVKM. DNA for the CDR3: TGTGCCAGCAGTTTTCCGGGACTCAACATGCCCCAGTACTTC. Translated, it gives CASSFPGLNMPQYF. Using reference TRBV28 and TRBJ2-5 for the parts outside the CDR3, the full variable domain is DVKVTQSSRYLVKRTGEKVFLECVQDMDHENMFWYRQDPGLGLRLIYFSYDVKMKEKGDIPEGYSVSREKKERFSLILESASTNQTSMYLCASSFPGLNMPQYFGPGTRLLVL.